A selection of T cell receptor beta chains follows, all from one sample in a study of T cells in Graves' hyperthyroidism and ophthalmopathy. In TCRdb, the multiplex PCR reads were re-called with MiXCR into one record per CDR3 protein. The sample holds around 800,000 distinct CDR3 sequences, 35% to 40% seen once. Specimen: blood. All receptors derive from a man between 18 and 29 years old with Graves' hyperthyroidism. CDR3s include the opening cysteine and the closing phenylalanine or tryptophan. Each record gives: CDR3 length, D gene, J gene, clone size, V gene, CDR3 DNA, CDR3 protein. D genes are given only for firm matches. Clone size is shown for a subset of rows, as once, few, many or a class of expanded clone.

15 . TRBJ2-5 . TRBV7-9 TGTGCCAGCAGCTTATCGGAGACAGAAGAAGAGACCCAGTACTTC CASSLSETEEETQYF
16 . TRBJ1-3 . TRBV20-1 TGCAGTGCTAGGAGCGATTCTGGGCTCTCTGGAAACACCATATATTTT CSARSDSGLSGNTIYF
16 TRBD2 TRBJ2-7 few TRBV7-9 TGTGCCAGCAGCTTAGCAGGGCTAGCGGGACCCTACGAGCAGTACTTC CASSLAGLAGPYEQYF
13 . TRBJ1-2 few TRBV12-3/TRBV12-4 TGTGCCAGCAGTCTGGCTTTGGGGCATGGCTACACCTTC CASSLALGHGYTF
12 . TRBJ1-4 . TRBV2 TGTGCCAGCAGCACGAGGGGTGGAAAACTGTTTTTT CASSTRGGKLFF
15 . TRBJ2-5 few TRBV12-3/TRBV12-4 TGTGCCAGCAACCCCAAGGGGGGGGCGGGAGAGACCCAGTACTTC CASNPKGGAGETQYF
16 . TRBJ2-3 . TRBV2 TGTGCCAGTACTCCTGGACCATCGGTTGGCACAGATACGCAGTATTTT CASTPGPSVGTDTQYF
16 TRBD1 TRBJ1-5 many TRBV7-8 TGTGCCAGCAGCCCTACGACAGGGATTGGCAATCAGCCCCAGCATTTT CASSPTTGIGNQPQHF
18 TRBD1 TRBJ1-6 . TRBV5-1 TGCGCCAGCAGCTTACAAGGGACAGGAACTTCTTATAATTCACCCCTCCACTTT CASSLQGTGTSYNSPLHF
12 . TRBJ1-1 few TRBV6-5 TGTGCCAGCAGTGAGGGAGGGGCGCGAGCTTTCTTT CASSEGGARAFF
15 . TRBJ1-5 . TRBV7-9 TGTGCCAGCAGCTTGAATGGGCCGCCGAATCAGCCCCAGCATTTT CASSLNGPPNQPQHF
13 . TRBJ1-2 many TRBV5-1 TGCGCCAGCAGAAGGGTAGGGCTCTATGGCTACACCTTC CASRRVGLYGYTF
14 . TRBJ1-1 . TRBV5-1 TGCGCCAGCAGCCACTCGGGGTGGAACGAAGGAGCTTTCTTT CASSHSGWNEGAFF
14 . TRBJ1-3 . TRBV10-3 TGTGCCATCAAAGGACGAGATAATGAAAACACCATATATTTT CAIKGRDNENTIYF
10 . TRBJ1-5 . TRBV15 TGTGCCACCACCTGGGGGGGTGCTCATTTT CATTWGGAHF
13 . TRBJ2-7 . TRBV4-2 TGTGCCAGCAGCCAAGAAGATGCCTACGAGCAGTACTTC CASSQEDAYEQYF
13 . TRBJ2-2 . TRBV7-2 TGTACCAGCAGCTTAGGGACTACCGGGGAGCTGTTTTTT CTSSLGTTGELFF
14 . TRBJ2-7 . TRBV5-1 TGCGCCAGCAGCCCGATGGACAGCCCCTACGAGCAGTACTTC CASSPMDSPYEQYF
17 . TRBJ2-2 . TRBV4-1 TGCGCCAGCAGCCAAGATCTGTTTACGCGGGGCGCCGGGGAGCTGTTTTTT CASSQDLFTRGAGELFF
11 . TRBJ2-5 few TRBV6-6 TGTGCCAGCAGCCGCCGTGGGTCCCAGTACTTC CASSRRGSQYF
16 TRBD1 TRBJ1-3 . TRBV7-2 TGCGCCAGCAGCCAGTACAGGGGGACTGCTGGAAACACCATATATTTT CASSQYRGTAGNTIYF
14 TRBD2 TRBJ2-5 . TRBV6-4 TGTGCCGGAGGGACTAGCGGAGAGCGAGAGACCCAGTACTTC CAGGTSGERETQYF
18 TRBD2 TRBJ2-2 . TRBV19 TGTGCCAGTAGTATAGGTCTCCTAGCGGTCCTGAACACCGGGGAGCTGTTTTTT CASSIGLLAVLNTGELFF
10 TRBD1 TRBJ1-3 . TRBV20-1 TGCAGTGCGAAGACAGGGACCATATATTTT CSAKTGTIYF
15 TRBD1 TRBJ1-4 . TRBV4-1 TGCGCCAGCAGCCAAGTGGTGACAGGGAGTGAAAAACTGTTTTTT CASSQVVTGSEKLFF
13 . TRBJ1-5 . TRBV12-3/TRBV12-4 TGTGCCAGCAGTTTAGTAACGTATCAGCCCCAGCATTTT CASSLVTYQPQHF
15 . TRBJ1-2 few TRBV15 TGTGCCACCAGCAGAGCCGGGGCAGGGGTTGAGGGCTACACCTTC CATSRAGAGVEGYTF
14 TRBD1 TRBJ1-1 many TRBV7-9 TGTGCCAGTGGGACAGGGCTAGGGAACACTGAAGCTTTCTTT CASGTGLGNTEAFF
12 . TRBJ1-5 . TRBV7-4 TGTGCCAGCATCCCTCCCGGACAGCCCCAGCATTTT CASIPPGQPQHF
15 TRBD1 TRBJ1-5 many TRBV10-3 TGTGCCATCAGTACCGGGACAGGGGTCGATCAGCCCCAGCATTTT CAISTGTGVDQPQHF
12 TRBD1 TRBJ1-2 . TRBV25-1 TGTGCCAGCGAGGGACAGTTCGGTGGCTACACCTTC CASEGQFGGYTF